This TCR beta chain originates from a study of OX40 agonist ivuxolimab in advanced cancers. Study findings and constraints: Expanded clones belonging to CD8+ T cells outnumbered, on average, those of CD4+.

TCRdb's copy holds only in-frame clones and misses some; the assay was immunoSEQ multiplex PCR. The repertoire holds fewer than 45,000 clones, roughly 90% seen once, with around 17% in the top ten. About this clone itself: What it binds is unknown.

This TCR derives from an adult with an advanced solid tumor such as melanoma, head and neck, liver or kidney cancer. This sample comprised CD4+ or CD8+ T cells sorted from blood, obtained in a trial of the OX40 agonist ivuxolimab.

The CDR3 region has the DNA TGTGCCAGTAGTCAGGGGGCGGTCACAGATACGCAGTATTTT. Translating gives CASSQGAVTDTQYF. The chain employs TRBV19 and TRBJ2-3, with 8 positions matching TRBD1. Germline V gene sequence: CDR1 LNHDA, CDR2 SQIVND (reference sequence). The CDR3 consists of 14 residues. The V gene end was trimmed by 5 bases and the J gene end by 2 bases; junction bases not matched to a gene: 3.